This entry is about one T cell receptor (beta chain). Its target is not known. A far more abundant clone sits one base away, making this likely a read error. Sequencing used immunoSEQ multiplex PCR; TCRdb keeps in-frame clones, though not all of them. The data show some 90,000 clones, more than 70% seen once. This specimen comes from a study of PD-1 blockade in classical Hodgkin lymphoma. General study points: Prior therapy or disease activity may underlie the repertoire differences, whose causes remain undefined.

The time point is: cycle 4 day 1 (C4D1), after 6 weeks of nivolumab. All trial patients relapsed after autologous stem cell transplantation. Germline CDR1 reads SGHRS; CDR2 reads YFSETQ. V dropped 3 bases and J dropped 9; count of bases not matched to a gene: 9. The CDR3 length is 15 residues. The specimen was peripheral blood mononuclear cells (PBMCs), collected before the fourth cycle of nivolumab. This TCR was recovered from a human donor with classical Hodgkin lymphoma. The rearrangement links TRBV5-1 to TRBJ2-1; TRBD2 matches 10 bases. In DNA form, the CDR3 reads TGCGCCAGCAGCTGGTTCGGGCTAGCGGGAGTTGAGCAGTTCTTC. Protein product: CASSWFGLAGVEQFF.